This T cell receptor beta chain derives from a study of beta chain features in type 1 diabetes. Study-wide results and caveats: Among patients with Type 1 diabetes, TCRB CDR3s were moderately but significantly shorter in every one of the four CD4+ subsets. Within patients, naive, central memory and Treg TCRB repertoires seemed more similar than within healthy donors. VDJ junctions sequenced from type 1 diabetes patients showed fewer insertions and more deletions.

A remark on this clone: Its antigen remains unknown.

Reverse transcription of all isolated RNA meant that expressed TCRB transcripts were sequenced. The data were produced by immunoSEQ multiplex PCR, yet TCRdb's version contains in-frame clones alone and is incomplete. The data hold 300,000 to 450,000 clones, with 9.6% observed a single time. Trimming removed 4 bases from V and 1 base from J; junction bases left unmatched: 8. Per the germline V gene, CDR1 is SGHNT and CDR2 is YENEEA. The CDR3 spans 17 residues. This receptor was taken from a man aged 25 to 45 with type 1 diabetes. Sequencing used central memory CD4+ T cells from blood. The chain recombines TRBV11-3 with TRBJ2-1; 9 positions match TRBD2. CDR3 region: CASSSGETSGSYNEQFF. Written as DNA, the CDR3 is TGTGCCAGCAGCTCCGGGGAGACTAGCGGTTCCTACAATGAGCAGTTCTTC. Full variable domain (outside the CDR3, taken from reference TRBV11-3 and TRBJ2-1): EAGVVQSPRYKIIEKKQPVAFWCNPISGHNTLYWYLQNLGQGPELLIRYENEEAVDDSQLPKDRFSAERLKGVDSTLKIQPAELGDSAVYLCASSSGETSGSYNEQFFGPGTRLTVL.